This T cell receptor beta chain was documented in a study of T cell responses to AZD1222 COVID-19 vaccine. As for the study in general: Pooling was applied to second doses at about 4 or about 12 weeks.

A remark on this clone: Its antigen is undetermined.

Study-level findings and limits: When two AZD1222 doses had been given, Spike-specific TCR breadth and depth rose. Mostly white British, mostly female donors; authors suggested clonal diversity may be underestimated.

Repertoires were generated with immunoSEQ multiplex PCR, while TCRdb's copy carries only in-frame clones and drops some. The sample has 95,000 or so clones; roughly nine tenths are singletons. Germline assignment: CDR1 LGHNA and CDR2 YNFKEQ. The trim removed 8 bases at V and 1 base at J, leaving 9 bases unmatched. The CDR3 runs 16 residues. The source is an adult in good health. Material: peripheral blood, obtained on day 0 of AZD1222 vaccination. The rearrangement links TRBV4-2 to TRBJ2-1; 9 bases align to TRBD2. The CDR3: CASYPASGVSYNEQFF. DNA of the CDR3: TGTGCCAGCTACCCCGCTAGCGGGGTATCCTACAATGAGCAGTTCTTC.